This T cell receptor (beta chain) is drawn from a study of siplizumab effects on memory and regulatory T cells (dated by TCRdb to the late 2010s). Background for the entire study: The study looked at the effect of siplizumab, an anti-CD2 antibody, on alloreactive T-cell subsets in allogeneic mixed lymphocyte reactions made from human PBMCs.

Additional sequencing covered unstimulated subsets from a few donor pairs, namely CD8+ effector memory, CD4+ naive, CD8+ TEMRA, CD4+ memory and CD8+ naive. TCRbeta CDR3 sequencing was performed on sorted unstimulated T cells and on proliferating T cells recovered from mixed lymphocyte reactions. Fresh whole blood from about 11 HLA-typed healthy donors was used as the source from which PBMCs were isolated. The library was made by the immunoSEQ multiplex PCR assay. The deep sequencing platform assayed roughly 10^5 TCR templates per sample. Genomic DNA extracted from sorted T cells was the material used for TCRbeta CDR3 sequencing. Per the source publication's procedure: The R programming language was used for clonal analysis of TCRbeta CDR3 data. Alloreactive CD4+ and CD8+ clones were defined by comparing unstimulated samples with post-reaction CFSE-low samples. Alloreactive CD4+ clones were assigned to regulatory or non-regulatory origin by matching sequences to sorted unstimulated Treg and non-Treg repertoires. TCRdb holds this immuneACCESS table with in-frame rearrangements only. Some clones are missing; in checked studies, unresolved V genes explain under half, and the rest has no known cause. The V and J calls and clone size are taken from that table; D and trimming were inferred from the DNA. In this sample the table shows 90,000 to 95,000 clones, roughly 97% of which occur a single time. The ten largest make up around 0.03% of the sample.

The CDR3 measures 14 amino acids from cysteine to phenylalanine. The only DNA kept is the CDR3, 42 bases in frame from the first base. The junction shows trimming of 3 bases on V and 6 bases on J, plus 12 bases between the germline ends. CDR1 SGHTA and CDR2 FQGNSA were looked up in the germline V gene. A remark on this clone: Its antigen remains unidentified. The sample holds no much larger clone one base away, and base qualities are not on file.

Here is what the overall study found, with its caveats: Siplizumab significantly reduced the cumulative frequency of alloreactive sequences traceable to unstimulated CD4+ memory T cells. Because sequences below about 10^-5 frequency were poorly captured, only a minor fraction of alloreactive clones could be mapped to unstimulated subsets. Among mappable alloreactive CD4+ clones, an average Treg-derived fraction of about 70% was observed with siplizumab, compared with less than 35% in control reactions. Greater diversity appeared to be present in unstimulated naive T cells than in memory T cells, and a substantial contribution to the alloresponse seemed to be made by naive cells. Whether proliferating Tregs from siplizumab cultures were suppressive was not functionally confirmed. For roughly 75-95% of proliferating CD4+ or CD8+ clones, no naive or memory phenotype could be assigned.

The rearranged segments are TRBV7-2 and TRBJ1-5; no D segment can be confidently identified. Source material: naive CD4+ T cells sorted from blood. What the cell subset or site label conveys for this sample: unstimulated naive T cells. This TCR came from a human donor in good health. CDR3 protein: CASSFLGLSQPQHF. In nucleotides, the sequence is TGTGCCAGCAGCTTTCTGGGTCTGAGTCAGCCCCAGCATTTT. The full variable domain, completed from the reference TRBV7-2 and TRBJ1-5 proteins outside the CDR3, reads GAGVSQSPSNKVTEKGKDVELRCDPISGHTALYWYRQSLGQGLEFLIYFQGNSAPDKSGLPSDRFSAERTGGSVSTLTIQRTQQEDSAVYLCASSFLGLSQPQHFGDGTRLSIL.